A single T cell receptor beta chain is shown here with its context. The data derive from a study of Graves' ophthalmopathy and Graves' hyperthyroidism. Trimming pared 6 bases from V and 6 bases from J, leaving 11 bases between. The germline V gene has CDR1 SNHLY and CDR2 FYNNEI. CDR3 length: 12 residues. RNA served as the template for amplifying TCR beta CDR3 regions. HTBI primers served in a first-round RT-PCR, which a second-round multiplex PCR followed. TCRdb fed the multiplex PCR reads into MiXCR, producing one record per CDR3 protein. The sample has around 1.1 million distinct CDR3 sequences, about two fifths seen once.

The rearrangement uses TRBV2 and TRBJ1-1; D gene unclear. This receptor was identified in an adult man with Graves' hyperthyroidism. The sequencing sample was made of peripheral blood or thyroid tissue (not recorded which). The CDR3 nucleotides read TGTGCCAGCAGCTTGACACGGGCTGAAGCTTTCTTT. Translated: CASSLTRAEAFF.